Below, 25 T cell receptor beta chains from the same sample are listed, as sequenced in a study of cytomegalovirus exposure and HLA in healthy donors. The PCR contained 60 Vbeta and 13 Jbeta primers. Clones were read by immunoSEQ multiplex PCR, and TCRdb kept only the in-frame ones, dropping some. The sample lists about 120,000 clones, 70% to 85% seen once, with more than 2.5% in the top ten. Sequenced material: PBMCs. Receptors originate from a woman aged 50 to 65 in good health and CMV-seronegative.

The chain is built from TRBV27 and TRBJ2-7; 15 bases align to TRBD2. Per the germline V gene, CDR1 is MNHEY and CDR2 is SMNVEV (reference sequence). This CDR3 is built from 17 residues. V was pared by 7 bases and J by 1 base, with 8 bases of the junction left unmatched. CDR3 bases: TGTGCCAGCACCACAGGACTAGCGGGAGGGCCGTCCTACGAGCAGTACTTC. Amino acids: CASTTGLAGGPSYEQYF.

The CDR3: CSVADRGNNEQFF. In nucleotides, the CDR3 is TGCAGCGTTGCGGACAGGGGAAACAATGAGCAGTTCTTC. The chain is built from TRBV29-1 and TRBJ2-1, with 9 bases fitting TRBD1. Germline trimming cut 4 bases from V and 5 bases from J; bases unmatched to any gene: 3. There are 13 residues in the CDR3. Germline CDR1 reads SQVTM; CDR2 reads ANQGSEA.

The rearrangement links TRBV7-8 to TRBJ2-7; TRBD2 agrees at 14 bases. Per the germline V gene, CDR1 is SGHVS and CDR2 is FQNEAQ. The CDR3 extends over 17 amino acids. The V gene end was trimmed by 3 bases and the J gene end by 2 bases; junction bases not matched to a gene: 6. CDR3 sequence: CASSLRTSGRPPYEQYF. CDR3 sequence (DNA): TGTGCCAGCAGCTTGAGGACTAGCGGGAGGCCCCCCTACGAGCAGTACTTC.

The rearrangement joins TRBV12-2 to TRBJ2-6; TRBD1 is taken as the D call from the table, unchecked against the DNA. TRBV12-2 is marked as a pseudogene. The CDR3 length is 18 residues. CDR3 amino acids: CASRSQGGSSSGANVLTF. CDR3 bases: TGTGCAAGTCGCTCCCAAGGGGGCAGTAGCTCTGGGGCCAACGTCCTGACTTTC.

V gene TRBV7-2 combines with J gene TRBJ1-6; no reliable D call. Trimming removed 2 bases from V and 5 bases from J, with 10 bases in between. Germline V gene lookup returns CDR1 SGHTA and CDR2 FQGNSA. The length of the CDR3 is 15 residues. The CDR3 protein is CASSLLGRDNSPLHF. In nucleotides, the CDR3 is TGTGCCAGCAGCTTACTGGGCAGAGATAATTCACCCCTCCACTTT. The whole variable domain, remainder taken from reference TRBV7-2 and TRBJ1-6, is GAGVSQSPSNKVTEKGKDVELRCDPISGHTALYWYRQSLGQGLEFLIYFQGNSAPDKSGLPSDRFSAERTGGSVSTLTIQRTQQEDSAVYLCASSLLGRDNSPLHFGNGTRLTVT.

The chain uses TRBV30 and TRBJ1-1; TRBD1 agrees at 8 bases. Trimming cost V 3 bases and J 6 bases; bases outside gene matches: 6. Germline lookup yields CDR1 GTSNPN and CDR2 SVGIG (reference sequence). The CDR3 totals 13 residues. CDR3 nucleotide sequence: TGTGCCTGGAGCCGCAGGGGGCGTTCTGAAGCTTTCTTT. Translation: CAWSRRGRSEAFF.

This chain joins TRBV28 and TRBJ1-5; D might be TRBD1 (5 bases). CDR1 is MDHEN, CDR2 SYDVKM, per germline. This CDR3 comprises 13 residues. Deletions cut 4 bases from V and 4 bases from J, with 8 bases between. The CDR3 region is CASSSGGNQPQHF. DNA for the CDR3: TGTGCCAGCAGTTCCGGGGGTAATCAGCCCCAGCATTTT.

The J gene is TRBJ2-3, the V gene TRBV5-1, with D perhaps matching TRBD2 (6 bases). The CDR3 has 15 residues. The germline V gene has CDR1 SGHRS and CDR2 YFSETQ. V gave up 7 bases and J gave up 1 base, with 16 bases separating them. In DNA, the CDR3 is TGCGCCAGCCTCCCGGGACTCGGGGGCACAGATACGCAGTATTTT. It translates to CASLPGLGGTDTQYF.

This clone was picked up one time. The V call is TRBV28, the J call TRBJ1-1; TRBD1 aligns across 7 bases. Trimming cost V 2 bases and J 8 bases; bases outside gene matches: 8. There are 14 residues in the CDR3. Per germline, CDR1 MDHEN and CDR2 SYDVKM. In DNA form, the CDR3 reads TGTGCCAGCAGTTTACACCGACAGGGTCGGGAAGCTTTCTTT. This codes for CASSLHRQGREAFF.

Here the CDR3 DNA reads TGCGCCAGCAGCCAGGCCCGGGATAGCGGGAACTACGAGCAGTACTTC. The encoded protein is CASSQARDSGNYEQYF. This chain links TRBV4-1 with TRBJ2-7; 8 bases line up with TRBD2. The length of the CDR3 is 16 residues. V was clipped by 3 bases and J by 3 bases; unmatched bases: 10. The germline gives CDR1 MGHRA, CDR2 YSYEKL.

The CDR3 DNA reads as TGCGCCAGCAGCTCTATGACAGGGGGCGCGTCTGAAGCTTTCTTT. This encodes CASSSMTGGASEAFF. This chain joins TRBV5-1 and TRBJ1-1; 10 bases are shared with TRBD1. CDR1 is SGHRS and CDR2 is YFSETQ in the germline V gene. The V and J ends lost 3 bases and 6 bases, in that order; junction bases with no gene match: 8. CDR3 length: 15 amino acids.

This chain uses TRBV30 with TRBJ1-5, with 7 bases identical to TRBD1. CDR1 is GTSNPN, CDR2 SVGIG, per germline (reference sequence). The CDR3 sequence is 15 residues long. The J segment lost 2 bases and the V segment lost 4 bases, leaving 8 bases of the junction unmatched. The chain's CDR3 is CAWNTQGSGNQPQHF. The DNA for the CDR3 is TGTGCCTGGAACACACAGGGGTCTGGCAATCAGCCCCAGCATTTT.

The V gene is TRBV6-1, the J gene TRBJ2-7; D may be TRBD2 (5 bases). This CDR3 comprises 14 residues. The V and J ends lost 8 bases and 7 bases respectively, with 21 bases between them. The germline V gene encodes CDR1 MNHNS and CDR2 SASEGT. The CDR3 nucleotides are TGTGCCAGCGGTCCCATAGTGAACCGGGGAGAGCAGTACTTC. Translated, it gives CASGPIVNRGEQYF.

This sequence joins TRBV7-2 and TRBJ2-4, with 11 bases aligning to TRBD2. CDR1 is SGHTA, CDR2 FQGNSA, per germline. The CDR3 is made up of 18 amino acids. The trim removed 5 bases at V and 4 bases at J, leaving 13 bases unmatched. CDR3 protein: CASSPLWAGLAVKNIQYF. CDR3 bases: TGTGCCAGCAGCCCCCTTTGGGCGGGACTAGCGGTGAAAAACATTCAGTACTTC.

This clone showed up just once. The gene calls are TRBV4-1 and TRBJ1-5, with TRBD1 identical over 7 bases. Trimming at V came to 6 bases and at J to 0 bases, leaving 11 bases not matched to a gene. This CDR3 has 17 residues. The germline V gene encodes CDR1 MGHRA and CDR2 YSYEKL. CDR3 region: CASSITPGQYSNQPQHF. DNA for the CDR3: TGCGCCAGCAGTATTACCCCGGGACAGTATAGCAATCAGCCCCAGCATTTT.

The gene calls are TRBV27 and TRBJ2-1; D call uncertain. From germline, CDR1 is MNHEY and CDR2 SMNVEV (reference sequence). The CDR3 is 15 residues long. The ends were cut back, 1 base at V and 9 bases at J, with 16 bases in the middle. The CDR3 loop reads CASSLYGGAASEQFF. Written as DNA, the CDR3 is TGTGCCAGCAGTTTATACGGCGGAGCCGCTAGTGAGCAGTTCTTC.

The V and J genes are TRBV29-1 and TRBJ2-7; D not resolved. The CDR3 covers 12 residues. Germline-derived CDR1 and CDR2 are SQVTM and ANQGSEA. V lost 1 base to trimming and J lost 3 bases, with 7 bases between them. The CDR3 sequence: CSVEAVNYEQYF. The CDR3 DNA is TGCAGCGTTGAAGCGGTGAACTACGAGCAGTACTTC.

CDR3: CASSFDRGANEKLFF. CDR3 sequence (DNA): TGTGCCAGCAGTTTCGACAGGGGTGCTAATGAAAAACTGTTTTTT. The chain has TRBV27 and TRBJ1-4, with 8 positions matching TRBD1. This CDR3 is 15 amino acids long. CDR1 and CDR2 from the germline V gene are MNHEY and SMNVEV (reference sequence). Unmatched junction bases numbered 3, after V lost 3 bases and J lost 3 bases.

The chain carries TRBV4-1 and TRBJ2-1, with 10 nucleotides matching TRBD2. The V gene's germline CDR1 is MGHRA and CDR2 YSYEKL. The junction had 18 bases not matched to a gene; V was cut back by 4 bases and J by 9 bases. The CDR3 runs 18 residues. The CDR3 loop is CASSLLVQREGRGVEQFF. The CDR3 bases are TGCGCCAGCAGCCTCCTGGTCCAGCGGGAGGGCCGCGGTGTTGAGCAGTTCTTC.

The chain employs TRBV4-1 and TRBJ1-4; D ambiguous. CDR1 and CDR2 from the germline V gene are MGHRA and YSYEKL. The ends were cut back, 4 bases at V and 0 bases at J, with 24 bases in the middle. This CDR3 contains 20 residues. CDR3: CASSPRRVLGRWTTNEKLFF. In DNA form, the CDR3 reads TGCGCCAGCAGCCCACGGCGCGTCCTGGGGAGGTGGACAACTAATGAAAAACTGTTTTTT.

V gene TRBV6-6 combines with J gene TRBJ1-4; the match to TRBD1 covers 7 bases. Looked up from germline, CDR1 is MNHNY and CDR2 is SVGAGI (reference sequence). The CDR3 is 15 amino acids. After removal of 6 bases from V and 6 bases from J, the junction contained 10 bases not matched to a gene. As DNA, the CDR3 is TGTGCCAGCAGCCCCACCGGGACAGATTATGAAAAACTGTTTTTT. Encoded protein: CASSPTGTDYEKLFF.

This clone showed up just once. This chain links TRBV4-2 with TRBJ2-7; 8 bases are a match to TRBD2. CDR3 length equals 15 residues. V dropped 0 bases and J dropped 2; count of bases not matched to a gene: 3. Germline CDR1 reads LGHNA; CDR2 reads YNFKEQ. This CDR3 is CASSQDGTRPYEQYF. DNA of the CDR3: TGTGCCAGCAGCCAAGACGGGACTAGGCCCTACGAGCAGTACTTC.

The genes are TRBV7-3 and TRBJ2-5; 8 bases match TRBD2. V lost 5 bases, J lost 5 bases, and 13 bases stayed unmatched. This CDR3 is 16 amino acids long. Germline CDR1 and CDR2: SGHTA and FQGTGA. CDR3 in amino acids: CASSLFASGRGETQYF. The CDR3 DNA reads as TGTGCCAGCAGCCTATTCGCTAGCGGGCGGGGGGAGACCCAGTACTTC.

The chain combines TRBV18 with TRBJ2-7; D is unresolved. V was pared by 7 bases and J by 0 bases, with 4 bases between. This CDR3 region has 11 residues. Germline loops: CDR1 KGHSH, CDR2 LQKENI. The CDR3 nucleotides read TGTGCCAGCTTGAGCTCCTACGAGCAGTACTTC. It is translated as CASLSSYEQYF.

This clone was seen more than once but under ten times. The chain carries TRBV6-6 and TRBJ1-1, with 9 bases aligning to TRBD1. The V gene end was trimmed by 0 bases and the J gene end by 4 bases; junction bases not matched to a gene: 0. This CDR3 region has 14 residues. In germline, CDR1 is MNHNY, CDR2 SVGAGI (reference sequence). Here the CDR3 DNA reads TGTGCCAGCAGTTACTCGACAGGGGGCACTGAAGCTTTCTTT. Translated: CASSYSTGGTEAFF.